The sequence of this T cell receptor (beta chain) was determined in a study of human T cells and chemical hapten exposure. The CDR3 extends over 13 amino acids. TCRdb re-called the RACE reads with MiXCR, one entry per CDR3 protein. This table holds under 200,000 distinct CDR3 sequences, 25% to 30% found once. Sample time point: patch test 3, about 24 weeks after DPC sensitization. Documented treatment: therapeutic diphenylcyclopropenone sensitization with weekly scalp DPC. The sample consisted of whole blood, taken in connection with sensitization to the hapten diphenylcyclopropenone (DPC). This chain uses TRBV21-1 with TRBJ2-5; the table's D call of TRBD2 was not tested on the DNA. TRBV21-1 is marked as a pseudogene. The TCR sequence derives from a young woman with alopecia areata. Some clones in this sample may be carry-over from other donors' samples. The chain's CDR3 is CASSLREAETQYF. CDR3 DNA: TGTGCCAGCAGCCTTCGGGAGGCAGAGACCCAGTACTTC.